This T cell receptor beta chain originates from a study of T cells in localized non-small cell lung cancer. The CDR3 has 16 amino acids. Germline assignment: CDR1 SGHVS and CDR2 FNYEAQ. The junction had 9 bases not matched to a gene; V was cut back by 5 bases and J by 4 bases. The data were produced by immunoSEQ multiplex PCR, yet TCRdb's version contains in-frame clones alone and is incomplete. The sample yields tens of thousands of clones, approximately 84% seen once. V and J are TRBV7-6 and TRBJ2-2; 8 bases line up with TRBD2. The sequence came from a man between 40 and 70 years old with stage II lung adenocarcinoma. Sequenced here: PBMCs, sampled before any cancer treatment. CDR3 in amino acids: CASSTPSGSPTGELFF. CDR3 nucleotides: TGTGCCAGCAGCACCCCAAGCGGGAGCCCCACCGGGGAGCTGTTTTTT.